A selection of T cell receptor beta chains follows, all from one sample in a study of siplizumab effects on memory and regulatory T cells. TCRdb's copy holds only in-frame clones and misses some; the assay was immunoSEQ multiplex PCR. The sample has approximately 94,000 clones; approximately 94% are singletons. Sequencing was carried out using non-Treg CD4+ T cells sorted from blood. These receptors were collected from a human donor in good health. The CDR3 runs from the conserved cysteine through the conserved F or W. D genes are given only for firm matches. Not all rows give a size; the values are once, few, many and, for expanded clones, a class.

TRBV7-9	TRBD1	TRBJ1-1	.	CASSTTGQMNTEAFF	TGTGCCAGCAGCACAACGGGACAGATGAACACTGAAGCTTTCTTT
TRBV5-1	.	TRBJ1-5	.	CASSLEPGMRPQHF	TGCGCCAGCAGCTTGGAGCCGGGGATGAGGCCCCAGCATTTT
TRBV30	TRBD1	TRBJ2-5	once	CAWARQGQETQYF	TGTGCCTGGGCCAGACAGGGGCAAGAGACCCAGTACTTC
TRBV19	TRBD1	TRBJ1-2	.	CASSIKTSRTGGHGYTF	TGTGCCAGTAGTATAAAGACAAGTAGGACAGGGGGCCATGGCTACACCTTC
TRBV10-3	.	TRBJ2-3	.	CAIRRDSTDTQYF	TGTGCCATCAGGAGGGACAGCACAGATACGCAGTATTTT
TRBV6-5	.	TRBJ2-1	.	CASSSTLGPSNEQFF	TGTGCCAGCAGCTCGACCTTGGGGCCTTCTAATGAGCAGTTCTTC
TRBV10-3	.	TRBJ1-5	once	CAIRAEENQPQHF	TGTGCCATCAGAGCGGAAGAAAATCAGCCCCAGCATTTT
TRBV2	TRBD2	TRBJ2-2	.	CASTTGTSVTGELFF	TGTGCCAGCACCACTGGGACTAGCGTCACCGGGGAGCTGTTTTTT
TRBV19	TRBD2	TRBJ2-5	.	CASMGAGVETQYF	TGTGCCAGTATGGGAGCGGGAGTAGAGACCCAGTACTTC
TRBV27	.	TRBJ2-7	once	CASNQGPGTYEQYF	TGTGCCAGCAACCAGGGGCCCGGCACCTACGAGCAGTACTTC
TRBV19	.	TRBJ2-1	.	CASSIVAGTQDEQFF	TGTGCCAGTAGTATAGTTGCCGGGACCCAGGATGAGCAGTTCTTC
TRBV6-6	TRBD1	TRBJ2-7	.	CASSRPGTGLPEQYF	TGTGCCAGCAGCCGACCCGGGACAGGGCTTCCCGAGCAGTACTTC
TRBV29-1	.	TRBJ1-3	.	CSVGSFGASGNTIYF	TGCAGCGTTGGATCCTTCGGAGCATCTGGAAACACCATATATTTT
TRBV2	.	TRBJ2-1	.	CASRGLLIYNEQFF	TGTGCCAGCAGGGGACTTCTGATCTACAATGAGCAGTTCTTC
TRBV7-8	TRBD2	TRBJ2-7	.	CASSFWTSGYEQYF	TGTGCCAGCAGCTTTTGGACTAGTGGCTACGAGCAGTACTTC
TRBV28	.	TRBJ2-5	.	CASSSFQETQYF	TGTGCCAGCAGTTCCTTCCAAGAGACCCAGTACTTC
TRBV11-3	.	TRBJ1-5	few	CASTWQKRIVNQPQHF	TGTGCCAGCACCTGGCAAAAAAGGATCGTCAATCAGCCCCAGCATTTT
TRBV6-5	TRBD2	TRBJ2-4	once	CASHRGGAKNIQYF	TGTGCCAGCCATCGCGGGGGGGCCAAAAACATTCAGTACTTC
TRBV19	TRBD2	TRBJ2-1	.	CASSDGRAGSYNEQFF	TGTGCCAGTAGTGATGGGAGGGCCGGGTCCTACAATGAGCAGTTCTTC
TRBV18	.	TRBJ1-2	.	CASSPRGSFNYGYTF	TGTGCCAGCTCACCGAGAGGCAGCTTTAACTATGGCTACACCTTC
TRBV11-2	TRBD2	TRBJ2-5	.	CASSQSGRALETQYF	TGTGCCAGCAGCCAAAGCGGGAGGGCCTTAGAGACCCAGTACTTC
TRBV5-4	.	TRBJ1-1	.	CASSLAGFTMNTEAFF	TGTGCCAGCAGCTTGGCCGGATTCACCATGAACACTGAAGCTTTCTTT
TRBV28	TRBD2	TRBJ2-3	.	CASSNGRTTDTQYF	TGTGCCAGCAGCAACGGGAGGACCACAGATACGCAGTATTTT